The 7 T cell receptor beta chains in this list originate from one sample, sequenced in a study of OX40 agonist ivuxolimab in advanced cancers. The table came from immunoSEQ multiplex PCR; TCRdb's copy has only in-frame clones and leaves some out. The repertoire consists of 78,000 or so clones, with 88% occurring once and the leading ten covering over 0.75%. The sequencing here drew on CD4+ or CD8+ T cells sorted from blood, taken in a trial of the OX40 agonist ivuxolimab. Every receptor here comes from an adult with an advanced solid tumor such as melanoma, head and neck, liver or kidney cancer.

The V gene is TRBV4-2, the J gene TRBJ2-1, with TRBD2 matching over 10 bases. Germline values: CDR1 LGHNA, CDR2 YNFKEQ. V lost 1 base to trimming and J lost 2 bases; unmatched junction nucleotides: 5. CDR3 length equals 17 residues. CDR3 protein: CASSQAAAGGAYNEQFF. CDR3 nucleotide sequence: TGTGCCAGCAGCCAAGCCGCAGCGGGAGGGGCCTACAATGAGCAGTTCTTC.

V and J are TRBV5-4 and TRBJ1-2, with 7 bases that match TRBD1. Germline lookup yields CDR1 SGHNT and CDR2 YYREEE (reference sequence). V was pared by 4 bases and J by 4 bases, with 10 bases of the junction left unmatched. The CDR3 length is 15 residues. CDR3 DNA sequence: TGTGCCAGCAGCCCCAGACAGGGAGAGAGCTATGGCTACACCTTC. Protein sequence: CASSPRQGESYGYTF.

The chain carries TRBV27 and TRBJ2-1; 11 nucleotides agree with TRBD2. The germline V gene has CDR1 MNHEY and CDR2 SMNVEV (reference sequence). The V gene end was trimmed by 6 bases and the J gene end by 6 bases; junction bases not matched to a gene: 7. There are 15 residues in the CDR3. The CDR3 bases are TGTGCCAGCAGCCAGCCTCTAGCGGGGGGCAATGAGCAGTTCTTC. Amino acid sequence: CASSQPLAGGNEQFF.

J is TRBJ1-4 and V is TRBV5-1; a weak D match, TRBD1 (5 bases). V lost 4 bases, J lost 7 bases, and 20 bases lay in between. The CDR3 extends over 16 amino acids. Germline CDR1 SGHRS, CDR2 YFSETQ. Here the CDR3 DNA reads TGCGCCAGCAGCCGTCGGCGAATGGGACTCTCTGAAAAACTGTTTTTT. Its translation: CASSRRRMGLSEKLFF.

The V gene is TRBV2, the J gene TRBJ2-1; TRBD2 agrees at 15 bases. CDR1 is SNHLY and CDR2 is FYNNEI in the germline V gene. With V trimmed by 1 base and J by 1 base, 5 bases remained unmatched. This CDR3 comprises 19 residues. CDR3 nucleotides: TGTGCCAGCAGTGAAGGGACTAGCGGGGGGGTAGCGTCCTACAATGAGCAGTTCTTC. It is translated as CASSEGTSGGVASYNEQFF.

This chain joins TRBV30 and TRBJ2-7, with 8 bases fitting TRBD1. The CDR3 is made up of 14 amino acids. V was pared by 3 bases and J by 0 bases, with 4 bases of the junction left unmatched. Germline-derived CDR1 and CDR2 are GTSNPN and SVGIG (reference sequence). The CDR3 DNA follows: TGTGCCTGGAGCCGACAGGGGCTCTCCTACGAGCAGTACTTC. It specifies CAWSRQGLSYEQYF.

CDR3 residues: CASSEARFTGELFF. CDR3 bases: TGTGCCAGCAGTGAAGCGAGGTTCACCGGGGAGCTGTTTTTT. The rearrangement links TRBV2 to TRBJ2-2, with D unclear. The germline gives CDR1 SNHLY, CDR2 FYNNEI. The CDR3 loop spans 14 amino acids. V was clipped by 0 bases and J by 4 bases, with 6 bases between them.